The 25 T cell receptor beta chains reported below all come from one sample, sequenced in a study of T cells after yellow fever vaccination. TCRdb re-called the 5' RACE reads with MiXCR, one entry per CDR3 protein. The repertoire holds just under 600,000 distinct CDR3 sequences, with 13% as singletons. This specimen was PBMCs, taken on the day of the yellow fever booster vaccination. The receptors derive from a man younger than 40 who received the YFV17D yellow fever vaccine.

The chain links TRBV7-9 to TRBJ2-5; weak D call: TRBD1 (6 bases). Germline loops: CDR1 SEHNR, CDR2 FQNEAQ (reference sequence). Trimming left V 7 bases short and J 3 bases short, with 9 bases between. The CDR3 totals 12 residues. CDR3 coding DNA: TGTGCCAGCAAGACAGGTGAAGAGACCCAGTACTTC. Its protein product is CASKTGEETQYF.

In its sample, this clonotype was seen many times. The gene calls are TRBV5-1 and TRBJ2-3; 7 bases line up with TRBD2. Germline loops: CDR1 SGHRS, CDR2 YFSETQ. V lost 1 base, J lost 1 base, and 0 bases stayed unmatched. The CDR3 has 14 amino acids. The CDR3 loop is CASSLTSGTDTQYF. The CDR3 DNA sequence: TGCGCCAGCAGCTTGACTAGCGGCACAGATACGCAGTATTTT. Looking up the rest from reference TRBV5-1 and TRBJ2-3 gives the full variable domain: KAGVTQTPRYLIKTRGQQVTLSCSPISGHRSVSWYQQTPGQGLQFLFEYFSETQRNKGNFPGRFSGRQFSNSRSEMNVSTLELGDSALYLCASSLTSGTDTQYFGPGTRLTVL.

V is TRBV7-9 and J is TRBJ2-6; D unresolved. Between the trimmed V and J ends, which lost 5 bases and 3 bases, there was a span of 14 bases. This CDR3 has 16 amino acids. Germline CDR1 reads SEHNR; CDR2 reads FQNEAQ (reference sequence). The CDR3 protein is CASSAPVLVGANVLTF. CDR3 nucleotides: TGTGCCAGCAGCGCGCCTGTCTTGGTTGGGGCCAACGTCCTGACTTTC. The variable domain in full, completed from reference TRBV7-9 and TRBJ2-6, reads DTGVSQNPRHKITKRGQNVTFRCDPISEHNRLYWYRQTLGQGPEFLTYFQNEAQLEKSRLLSDRFSAERPKGSFSTLEIQRTEQGDSAMYLCASSAPVLVGANVLTFGAGSRLTVL.

The chain has TRBV7-9 and TRBJ1-1; a weak D match, TRBD1 (6 bases). Germline lookup yields CDR1 SEHNR and CDR2 FQNEAQ (reference sequence). V was pared by 1 base and J by 1 base, with 10 bases between. The CDR3 runs to 15 residues. In DNA, the CDR3 is TGTGCCAGCAGCTTAGTCTCAGGGGCGAACACTGAAGCTTTCTTT. It translates to CASSLVSGANTEAFF.

The chain has TRBV5-5 and TRBJ1-4; the match to TRBD1 covers 7 bases. This CDR3 comprises 14 residues. With V trimmed by 3 bases and J by 5 bases, 4 bases remained unmatched. The V gene's germline CDR1 is SGHKS and CDR2 YYEKEE (reference sequence). The CDR3 region has the DNA TGTGCCAGCAGCTCCCAGGGGGAGAATGAAAAACTGTTTTTT. It codes for CASSSQGENEKLFF.

This clonotype turned up a few times. This rearrangement joins TRBV24-1 to TRBJ2-7, with no clear D. This CDR3 region has 14 residues. Germline V gene lookup returns CDR1 KGHDR and CDR2 SFDVKD. V was pared by 6 bases and J by 9 bases, with 20 bases between. In nucleotides, the CDR3 is TGTGCCACCAGTTCAGGTGCCACATCGTTCGGGCAGTACTTC. This encodes CATSSGATSFGQYF.

J is TRBJ1-2 and V is TRBV18; the D gene is possibly TRBD1 (5 bases). The germline V gene encodes CDR1 KGHSH and CDR2 LQKENI. The CDR3 totals 16 residues. V was shortened by 0 bases and J by 8 bases, with 19 bases between the two germline ends. CDR3 protein: CASSPPEGGTSFGYTF. CDR3 bases: TGTGCCAGCTCACCACCTGAGGGTGGGACGAGCTTCGGCTACACCTTC.

The chain has TRBV5-1 and TRBJ2-1, with TRBD2 matching over 13 bases. In germline, CDR1 is SGHRS, CDR2 YFSETQ. The ends lost 5 bases at V and 3 bases at J; junction bases unmatched: 5. The CDR3 length is 16 residues. CDR3 loop: CASRRTSGSLYNEQFF. Written as DNA, the CDR3 is TGCGCCAGCAGGCGGACTAGCGGGAGCCTCTACAATGAGCAGTTCTTC.

V and J are TRBV7-2 and TRBJ2-5; TRBD1 might be the D (5 bases). Germline assignment: CDR1 SGHTA and CDR2 FQGNSA. The CDR3 contains 14 residues. Trimming left V 0 bases short and J 3 bases short, with 8 bases between. CDR3 coding DNA: TGTGCCAGCAGCTTAGCGGGGCTAAAAGAGACCCAGTACTTC. Its translation: CASSLAGLKETQYF.

This clonotype was recorded a few times. The J gene is TRBJ2-4, the V gene TRBV30; 7 bases agree with TRBD2. Germline CDR1 GTSNPN, CDR2 SVGIG (reference sequence). The CDR3 sequence is 16 residues long. Losses at the gene ends were 1 base for V and 7 bases for J; bases not matched to a gene: 13. The CDR3 bases are TGTGCCTGGAGTGAATTCGCGGGAGTGGGGAGGAACATTCAGTACTTC. Translation: CAWSEFAGVGRNIQYF. Based on the CDR3 plus reference TRBV30 and TRBJ2-4, the full variable domain is SQTIHQWPATLVQPVGSPLSLECTVEGTSNPNLYWYRQAAGRGLQLLFYSVGIGQISSEVPQNLSASRPQDRQFILSSKKLLLSDSGFYLCAWSEFAGVGRNIQYFGAGTRLSVL.

CDR3 residues: CAWSEGLAGVNEQFF. The CDR3 region has the DNA TGTGCCTGGAGTGAAGGACTAGCGGGAGTCAATGAGCAGTTCTTC. V gene TRBV30 combines with J gene TRBJ2-1; 13 positions match TRBD2. Germline assignment: CDR1 GTSNPN and CDR2 SVGIG (reference sequence). Trimming removed 1 base from V and 6 bases from J; junction bases left unmatched: 3. This CDR3 contains 15 residues.

This clonotype was observed a handful of times. The chain carries TRBV19 and TRBJ2-1; 9 nucleotides line up with TRBD2. V shed 5 bases and J 9 bases; nucleotides not matched to a gene: 11. The CDR3 is 15 residues long. Germline lookup yields CDR1 LNHDA and CDR2 SQIVND (reference sequence). The CDR3 loop reads CASSSGTSLVGEQFF. The CDR3 DNA reads as TGTGCCAGTAGTTCCGGGACTAGCCTAGTCGGTGAGCAGTTCTTC.

A few counts support this clonotype. The rearrangement links TRBV3-1 to TRBJ2-7; no clear D gene. V was shortened by 1 base and J by 2 bases, with 9 bases between the two germline ends. CDR3 length: 14 amino acids. Germline loops: CDR1 LGHDT, CDR2 YNNKEL (reference sequence). The CDR3 nucleotides read TGTGCCAGCAGCCAAGGGGTGGACCCCTACGAGCAGTACTTC. Encoded protein: CASSQGVDPYEQYF.

The chain has TRBV5-1 and TRBJ2-5, with D perhaps matching TRBD1 or TRBD2 (6 bases each). V was cut by 7 bases and J by 5 bases, with 18 bases left in between. CDR3 length: 14 residues. CDR1 SGHRS and CDR2 YFSETQ come from the germline V gene. CDR3 loop: CASGTMGGAETQYF. The CDR3 coding sequence is TGCGCCAGCGGGACGATGGGGGGCGCGGAGACCCAGTACTTC. The whole variable domain, remainder taken from reference TRBV5-1 and TRBJ2-5, is KAGVTQTPRYLIKTRGQQVTLSCSPISGHRSVSWYQQTPGQGLQFLFEYFSETQRNKGNFPGRFSGRQFSNSRSEMNVSTLELGDSALYLCASGTMGGAETQYFGPGTRLLVL.

This clonotype has only a few counts. V usage is TRBV12-3 or TRBV12-4 and J usage is TRBJ1-2; 9 positions match TRBD1. V lost 8 bases and J lost 7; bases outside the gene matches: 14. The CDR3 extends over 15 amino acids. In DNA form, the CDR3 reads TGTGCCAGCTATACAGGGGGCAACTCCTATGGTGGCTACACCTTC. Translated: CASYTGGNSYGGYTF.

The chain links TRBV20-1 to TRBJ1-5; D not resolved. The CDR3 length is 13 residues. From germline, CDR1 is DFQATT and CDR2 SNEGSKA (reference sequence). V lost 1 base and J lost 4, with 8 bases in between. CDR3 amino acids: CSARGPANQPQHF. CDR3 DNA: TGCAGTGCTAGAGGGCCAGCTAATCAGCCCCAGCATTTT.

A few counts support this clonotype. The chain is built from TRBV20-1 and TRBJ2-1; TRBD2 agrees at 16 bases. CDR1 and CDR2 from the germline V gene are DFQATT and SNEGSKA (reference sequence). V was pared by 6 bases and J by 5 bases, with 4 bases of the junction left unmatched. The CDR3 totals 15 residues. The chain's CDR3 is CSAGGLAGGNNEQFF. The CDR3, as DNA: TGCAGTGCGGGGGGACTAGCGGGAGGGAACAATGAGCAGTTCTTC.

CDR3 protein: CASGLPPRASGSFNSYNEQFF. CDR3 coding DNA: TGTGCTAGTGGTTTACCCCCCAGAGCTAGCGGGAGCTTTAACTCCTACAATGAGCAGTTCTTC. This chain links TRBV12-5 with TRBJ2-1; TRBD2 agrees at 10 bases. Germline CDR1 reads LGHNT; CDR2 reads FRNRAP. The ends lost 3 bases at V and 0 bases at J; junction bases unmatched: 17. This CDR3 region has 21 residues.

This clonotype was picked up a small number of times. The chain carries TRBV20-1 and TRBJ1-1; no clear D gene. V lost 2 bases to trimming and J lost 1 base, with 5 bases between them. Germline loops: CDR1 DFQATT, CDR2 SNEGSKA (reference sequence). This CDR3 region has 12 residues. The CDR3 DNA reads as TGCAGTGCTAGATTTGAGAACACTGAAGCTTTCTTT. It specifies CSARFENTEAFF.

The gene calls are TRBV7-2 and TRBJ2-7; D is undetermined. Looked up from germline, CDR1 is SGHTA and CDR2 is FQGNSA. V was trimmed by 2 bases and J by 6 bases, leaving 8 bases between them. The CDR3 length is 12 residues. In nucleotides, the CDR3 is TGTGCCAGCAGCTTAACAGCGCGCGAGCAGTACTTC. Amino acid sequence: CASSLTAREQYF.

This clonotype showed up just a few times. This chain connects TRBV7-2 to TRBJ2-1, with 10 nucleotides matching TRBD2. This CDR3 contains 17 residues. Germline V gene data show CDR1 as SGHTA and CDR2 as FQGNSA. V lost 5 bases, J lost 12 bases, and 19 bases stayed unmatched. CDR3 bases: TGTGCCAGCAGCCCATCCCTTAGCGGGAGGTCAGAGCGTGGGCAGTTCTTC. Its translation: CASSPSLSGRSERGQFF.

This clonotype was seen at least ten times. The gene calls are TRBV7-8 and TRBJ2-3, with TRBD2 identical over 15 bases. Trimming removed 5 bases from V and 6 bases from J; junction bases left unmatched: 9. The CDR3 runs 17 residues. CDR1 is SGHVS, CDR2 FQNEAQ, per germline. The CDR3 sequence is CASSQRTSGRAGDTQYF. Written as DNA, the CDR3 is TGTGCCAGCAGCCAGCGGACTAGCGGGAGGGCCGGTGATACGCAGTATTTT.

This clonotype has a count of ten or more. The chain uses TRBV7-9 and TRBJ2-5, with D possibly matching TRBD1 (5 bases). The germline V gene encodes CDR1 SEHNR and CDR2 FQNEAQ (reference sequence). Trimming removed 9 bases at V and 4 bases at J, with 9 bases between. The CDR3 is made up of 11 amino acids. CDR3 in DNA: TGTGCCAGTAGGGGAACAGAGACCCAGTACTTC. This encodes CASRGTETQYF.

The chain combines TRBV5-1 with TRBJ2-5; a weak D match, TRBD1 (7 bases). Germline-derived CDR1 and CDR2 are SGHRS and YFSETQ. There are 21 residues in the CDR3. Between the trimmed V and J ends, which lost 3 bases and 3 bases, there was a span of 33 bases. The CDR3 loop reads CASSSLGGQTRRGPSKETQYF. The CDR3 nucleotides read TGCGCCAGCAGCTCCTTGGGGGGACAGACAAGACGGGGTCCCTCGAAAGAGACCCAGTACTTC.

The genes are TRBV3-1 and TRBJ2-5; D possibly corresponds to TRBD2 (5 bases). Germline V gene sequence: CDR1 LGHDT, CDR2 YNNKEL (reference sequence). V was clipped by 5 bases and J by 5 bases, with 12 bases between them. The CDR3 runs to 13 residues. This CDR3 is CASSMGRGETQYF. CDR3 in DNA: TGTGCCAGCAGCATGGGGAGAGGGGAGACCCAGTACTTC.